This is a list of T cell receptor beta chains from one sample in a study of early T cells in non-severe SARS-CoV-2 infection. TCRdb recomputed calls from the 5' RACE reads with MiXCR, one row per CDR3 protein. The sample has 25,000 or so distinct CDR3 sequences, about 5.5% seen once. The source material was whole blood. These receptors all stem from an adult who was a healthcare worker with PCR-confirmed SARS-CoV-2 infection or an uninfected control (not recorded which). Each CDR3 is given with its conserved first and last residue. Fields, in order: clone size, J gene, D gene, V gene, CDR3 DNA, CDR3 protein. D genes are given only for firm matches. Clone size is stated in some rows and not others, as once, few, many or a class when expanded.

many | TRBJ2-2 | TRBD1 | TRBV10-1 | TGCGCCAGCAGCCTTGGACAGGGGAACACCGGGGAGCTGTTTTTT | CASSLGQGNTGELFF
few | TRBJ2-1 | TRBD1 | TRBV10-3 | TGTGCCATCAGCAACAGGGGGATGAATGAGCAGTTCTTC | CAISNRGMNEQFF
NA | TRBJ1-4 | NA | TRBV15 | TGTGCCACCAGCAGAGCCCCCATGGGCGCAAATGAAAAACTGTTTTTT | CATSRAPMGANEKLFF
many | TRBJ2-7 | TRBD1 | TRBV11-2 | TGTGCCAGCAGTTACGGGACAGGGACCCTCTCCTACGAGCAGTACTTC | CASSYGTGTLSYEQYF
once | TRBJ1-5 | NA | TRBV6-2/TRBV6-3 | TGTGCCAGCAGAGAGGGACGGAGCAATCAGCCCCAGCATTTT | CASREGRSNQPQHF
NA | TRBJ1-1 | NA | TRBV3-1 | TGTGCCAGCAGCCACACTGACAGCACCAAGAAAGCTTTCTTT | CASSHTDSTKKAFF
NA | TRBJ1-1 | NA | TRBV10-2 | TGCGCCAGCCGGACGTACCCGAACACTGAAGCTTTCTTT | CASRTYPNTEAFF
NA | TRBJ2-2 | NA | TRBV11-2 | TGTGCCAGCACCCTAATACAGGGTAAGGCCGGGGAGCTGTTTTTT | CASTLIQGKAGELFF
many | TRBJ1-3 | TRBD1 | TRBV28 | TGTGCCAGCAGTTTTGACAGGGCTGGAAACACCATATATTTT | CASSFDRAGNTIYF
few | TRBJ2-5 | NA | TRBV7-2 | TGTGCCAGCAGCCCGGCGCGGGGAGAGACCCAGTACTTC | CASSPARGETQYF
NA | TRBJ2-7 | NA | TRBV6-1 | TGTGCCAGCAGTAGCAGGGGGGCCTACGAGCAGTACTTC | CASSSRGAYEQYF
few | TRBJ2-1 | NA | TRBV11-2 | TGTGCCAGCAGCTTAGATACAGGCAGCTGGTCCTACAATGAGCAGTTCTTC | CASSLDTGSWSYNEQFF
few | TRBJ2-1 | TRBD2 | TRBV27 | TGTGCCAGCAGTTTTGGGGCGGGGGGGTTTGAGCAGTTCTTC | CASSFGAGGFEQFF
medium-sized | TRBJ2-1 | NA | TRBV7-6 | TGTGCCAGCAGCCCGCTCAGGGGTGAGCAGTTCTTC | CASSPLRGEQFF
NA | TRBJ2-3 | NA | TRBV29-1 | TGCAGCGTTCAGGGCAGGGTCACAGATACGCAGTATTTT | CSVQGRVTDTQYF
many | TRBJ1-4 | TRBD1 | TRBV7-9 | TGTGCCAGCAGCTTAAGACAGGGGAAGAATGAAAAACTGTTTTTT | CASSLRQGKNEKLFF
few | TRBJ2-7 | TRBD2 | TRBV9 | TGTGCCAGCAGCGCGGGAGGGAACTCCTACGAGCAGTACTTC | CASSAGGNSYEQYF
NA | TRBJ2-7 | TRBD2 | TRBV4-3 | TGCGCCAGCAGCCAAGCCGGGACTAGCGGGGGTTACGAGCAGTACTTC | CASSQAGTSGGYEQYF
many | TRBJ2-1 | TRBD2 | TRBV29-1 | TGCAGCGTTGCGGGGGGGCAATCGGACAATGAGCAGTTCTTC | CSVAGGQSDNEQFF
NA | TRBJ1-6 | NA | TRBV5-4 | TGTGCCAGCAGCGTCGACAGGAAGAATTCACCCCTCCACTTT | CASSVDRKNSPLHF
many | TRBJ2-3 | NA | TRBV7-9 | TGTGCCAGCAGCTTAGCGCGGAACGGGGCTTATACGCAGTATTTT | CASSLARNGAYTQYF
many | TRBJ2-2 | NA | TRBV10-3 | TGTGCCATCAGCGATTCAACCGGGGAGCTGTTTTTT | CAISDSTGELFF
NA | TRBJ1-3 | NA | TRBV11-2 | TGTGCCAGCAGCTTAGTCTCGGCTGGAAACACCATATATTTT | CASSLVSAGNTIYF
many | TRBJ1-1 | NA | TRBV6-2/TRBV6-3 | TGTGCCAGCCTCCGGAGGGGTGGAATGAACACTGAAGCTTTCTTT | CASLRRGGMNTEAFF
many | TRBJ2-7 | NA | TRBV27 | TGTGCCAGCAGTCCCGGGACCGGTGCCCTTGAGCAGTACTTC | CASSPGTGALEQYF
few | TRBJ2-7 | NA | TRBV5-6 | TGTGCCAGCAGCCGGTGGGCCCAGAGTTACGAGCAGTACTTC | CASSRWAQSYEQYF
many | TRBJ1-1 | NA | TRBV5-4 | TGTGCCAGCAGCTTGGTTGGGGCCGGATCCTTAAGGGAAGCTTTCTTT | CASSLVGAGSLREAFF
few | TRBJ1-2 | NA | TRBV2 | TGTGCCAGCAGCGAAAAGGGGTCTAACTATGGCTACACCTTC | CASSEKGSNYGYTF
many | TRBJ2-5 | NA | TRBV20-1 | TGCAGTGCTAGAGATTGGGCAGGCCAAGAGACCCAGTACTTC | CSARDWAGQETQYF
NA | TRBJ2-1 | NA | TRBV6-2/TRBV6-3 | TGTGCCGGTTCACCCCGCGGGGGCGCCGGGGGGAATGAGCAGTTCTTC | CAGSPRGGAGGNEQFF
NA | TRBJ2-3 | TRBD2 | TRBV6-2/TRBV6-3 | TGTGCCAGCAGTTTGGGACTAGCTGGCACAGATACGCAGTATTTT | CASSLGLAGTDTQYF
medium-sized | TRBJ2-1 | NA | TRBV7-9 | TGTGCCAGCAGCCGCCGGGCCGCCCGTCACAATGAGCAGTTCTTC | CASSRRAARHNEQFF
NA | TRBJ2-6 | NA | TRBV4-3 | TGCGCCAGCAGCCAAGATTATACATCTGGGGCCAACGTCCTGACTTTC | CASSQDYTSGANVLTF
many | TRBJ2-2 | TRBD2 | TRBV9 | TGTGCCAGCAGCCCCTATAGCGGGGGGGCCACCGGGGAGCTGTTTTTT | CASSPYSGGATGELFF
many | TRBJ1-1 | NA | TRBV18 | TGTGCCAGCTCACTCAGTCGGGACATGAACACTGAAGCTTTCTTT | CASSLSRDMNTEAFF
NA | TRBJ2-3 | NA | TRBV7-2 | TGTGCCAGCAGCTTAGCGTCGGGGATCCGGAGTACGCAGTATTTT | CASSLASGIRSTQYF
few | TRBJ2-3 | NA | TRBV7-8 | TGTGCCAGCAGCTTAAGGGCGGGAAGCACAGATACGCAGTATTTT | CASSLRAGSTDTQYF
many | TRBJ2-3 | NA | TRBV5-4 | TGTGCCAGCAGCCGTCCGGGACAAGGGATTACAGATACGCAGTATTTT | CASSRPGQGITDTQYF
many | TRBJ2-3 | TRBD2 | TRBV6-1 | TGTGCCAGCAGACTAGAGCGGGGGGGCTTCCCAGATACGCAGTATTTT | CASRLERGGFPDTQYF
many | TRBJ1-1 | NA | TRBV10-3 | TGTGCCATCAGTCGAGGACAGAGCTTCGACACTGAAGCTTTCTTT | CAISRGQSFDTEAFF
many | TRBJ2-1 | NA | TRBV6-1 | TGTGCCAGCAGTCTACGGCAGGGGATGCATGAGCAGTTCTTC | CASSLRQGMHEQFF